The 7 T cell receptor beta chains below come from one sample, sequenced in a study of blood T cells in healthy people across ages (dated by TCRdb to between 2014 and 2017). The library was prepared using 5' RACE. Sequenced on an Illumina HiSeq 2500. A second PCR of about 7 to 12 cycles was performed with a sample-barcoded 5' primer and a J-beta primer mix. The public reads were reprocessed in TCRdb via fastp at Q25 and MiXCR, keeping in-frame beta chains. Duplicate CDR3 protein sequences are folded into a single record with the most common DNA and genes. This sample has 1.5 million or so distinct CDR3 sequences in its table, and 42% of those were observed once. The ten largest clonotypes hold 7.9% of the sample. Material for sequencing was blood. Receptors were obtained from a woman aged 18 to 35 in good health.

This clonotype appeared a few times. The J gene is TRBJ2-7, the V gene TRBV7-8, with TRBD2 matching 7 bases. From germline, CDR1 is SGHVS and CDR2 FQNEAQ. Trimming cost V 5 bases and J 3 bases; bases outside gene matches: 10. The CDR3 spans 15 residues. CDR3 sequence: CASSTGGAGIYEQYF. The CDR3 DNA reads as TGTGCCAGCAGCACGGGAGGAGCGGGAATCTACGAGCAGTACTTC.

CDR3 residues: CASSLGGLYNYEQYF. CDR3 DNA sequence: TGTGCCAGCAGCTTAGGGGGACTATATAACTACGAGCAGTACTTC. The chain couples TRBV7-2 to TRBJ2-7, with 7 nucleotides matching TRBD2. Germline-derived CDR1 and CDR2 are SGHTA and FQGNSA. The CDR3 extends over 15 amino acids. The V segment lost 1 base and the J segment 3 bases; nucleotides outside the gene matches: 6.

This clonotype has only a few counts. This rearrangement joins TRBV6-4 to TRBJ2-1; D ambiguous. This CDR3 has 15 amino acids. Trimming took off 8 bases at V and 1 base at J, with 15 bases between the two ends. Germline CDR1 reads MRHNA; CDR2 reads SNTAGT. Written as DNA, the CDR3 is TGTGCCAGCCATCTTAGAGTAAGTTCCTACAATGAGCAGTTCTTC. Its protein is CASHLRVSSYNEQFF.

In the case of this clonotype: One junction end does not reproduce the germline sequence, and a read error may be involved. The chain links TRBV18 to TRBJ2-4, with a possible D match to TRBD1 (5 bases). The DNA end lines up better with TRBJ2-5; the J call may be wrong. Germline CDR1 and CDR2: KGHSH and LQKENI. The CDR3 spans 15 residues. CDR3 in DNA: TGTGCCAGCTCACCCCCAAACAGGATCCAAAAGACCCAGTACTTC. Translating gives CASSPPNRIQKTQYF.

The CDR3 coding sequence is TGCAGTGCTAGAAGCGTAGGGACAGATAATTCACCCCTCCACTTT. Amino acids: CSARSVGTDNSPLHF. The chain carries TRBV20-1 and TRBJ1-6; TRBD1 aligns across 7 bases. The germline V gene encodes CDR1 DFQATT and CDR2 SNEGSKA (reference sequence). The CDR3 spans 15 residues. Unmatched junction bases numbered 6, after V lost 2 bases and J lost 5 bases.

This clonotype was detected a few times. This chain uses TRBV29-1 with TRBJ2-7; the match to TRBD2 covers 10 bases. V gave up 5 bases and J gave up 7 bases; unmatched junction bases: 8. The V gene's germline CDR1 is SQVTM and CDR2 ANQGSEA. The CDR3 totals 13 residues. In nucleotides, the CDR3 is TGCAGCGTTACTACTAGCGGGGTACGAGAGCAGTACTTC. Its translation: CSVTTSGVREQYF.

This clonotype appeared a few times. In nucleotides, the CDR3 is TGTGCCAGCCGATCAGCAACTAATGAAAAACTGTTTTTT. It specifies CASRSATNEKLFF. This chain uses TRBV6-1 with TRBJ1-4; the D is unclear. Germline assignment: CDR1 MNHNS and CDR2 SASEGT. Trimming shortened V by 8 bases and J by 0 bases, and 7 bases separated the two germline ends. The CDR3 is made up of 13 amino acids.